The T cell receptor (beta chain) under discussion was sequenced for a study of preoperative IRX-2 immunotherapy in early breast cancer. This clone has only a few counts. The CDR3 loop spans 12 amino acids. Germline CDR1 is MNHGY and CDR2 is SAAAGT. Trimming removed 6 bases at V and 1 base at J, with 6 bases between. Noted treatment: preoperative locoregional IRX-2 cytokine immunotherapy. Samples came from a phase Ib trial of preoperative locoregional IRX-2 cytokine immunotherapy. The repertoire was sequenced with immunoSEQ multiplex PCR; TCRdb's copy has only in-frame clones and lacks some. This sample has about 45,000 clones, with 60% to 80% found just once.

Material: tumor tissue, obtained after IRX-2 immunotherapy. J is TRBJ1-1 and V is TRBV6-8; no firm D call. The clonotype was recovered from a human donor with breast cancer. The CDR3 DNA follows: TGTGCCAGCAGGTCGGGGAACACTGAAGCTTTCTTT. It specifies CASRSGNTEAFF.